The source of this T cell receptor (beta chain) is a study of immune heterogeneity within non-small cell lung tumors. General study findings and limits: Local T-cell repertoire clonality was correlated with local tumor mutational burden, and the correlation was positive. It was moderate in strength but statistically significant (R approximately 0.3). Recurring identical dominant CDR3 beta clonotypes were observed across tumor sites within a patient, together with site-unique high-frequency clones.

Multiplex PCR with 32 V and 13 J primers amplified TCR beta CDR3. One entry per CDR3 protein, called by TCRdb with MiXCR from the multiplex PCR reads. This table has about 15,000 distinct CDR3 sequences, approximately 30% appearing once. This clonotype has just one count. Its antigen remains unknown. A much larger clone lies one base from this, so it may be a read error. At around 600 ng per sample, bulk tumor genomic DNA provided the template. In surgery, several biopsies were collected from each primary tumor at widely spaced sites. Curative surgery was performed on patients who had untreated, newly diagnosed non-small cell lung cancer. Germline CDR1 reads LNHDA; CDR2 reads SQIVND (reference sequence). The CDR3 length is 15 residues. V lost 3 bases and J 2 bases, leaving 11 bases between the germline ends.

Sequencing input: lung tumor tissue. The clonotype comes from a woman between 50 and 59 years old with non-small cell lung cancer. This chain links TRBV19 with TRBJ1-5, with D perhaps matching TRBD1 (5 bases). The CDR3 loop reads CASSMEGVGNQPQHF. The CDR3 bases are TGTGCCAGTAGTATGGAAGGGGTCGGCAATCAGCCCCAGCATTTT.